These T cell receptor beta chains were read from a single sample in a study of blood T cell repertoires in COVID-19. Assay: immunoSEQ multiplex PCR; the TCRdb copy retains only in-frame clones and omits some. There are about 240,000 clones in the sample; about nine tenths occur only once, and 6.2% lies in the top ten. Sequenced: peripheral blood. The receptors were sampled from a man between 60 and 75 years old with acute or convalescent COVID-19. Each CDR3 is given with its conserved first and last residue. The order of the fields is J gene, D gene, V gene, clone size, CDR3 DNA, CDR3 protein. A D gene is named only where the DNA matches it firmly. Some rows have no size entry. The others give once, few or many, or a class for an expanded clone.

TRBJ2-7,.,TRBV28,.,TGTGCCAGCAGTCCGTACCGGAGGTTTGAAGGATCCTACGAGCAGTACTTC,CASSPYRRFEGSYEQYF
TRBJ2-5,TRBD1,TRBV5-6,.,TGTGCCAGCAGTCGGGACAGGGGTTTCCAAGAGACCCAGTACTTC,CASSRDRGFQETQYF
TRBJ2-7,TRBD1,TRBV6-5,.,TGTGCCAGCAGAGCAGGACAGGGAAACTACGAGCAGTACTTC,CASRAGQGNYEQYF
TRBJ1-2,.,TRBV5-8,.,TGTGCCAGCAGCTTTATTCGGGGAGCGGATGGCTACACCTTC,CASSFIRGADGYTF
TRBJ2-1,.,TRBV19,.,TGTGCCAGTAGTGGGGTAGCGGATTACAATGAGCAGTTCTTC,CASSGVADYNEQFF
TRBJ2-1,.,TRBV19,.,TGTGCCAGTAGGGGGCGTCAGGGTGGGAACAATGAGCAGTTCTTC,CASRGRQGGNNEQFF
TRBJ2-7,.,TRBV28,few,TGTGCCAGCAGTTTAGCGGGCGGCTCCTACGAGCAGTACTTC,CASSLAGGSYEQYF
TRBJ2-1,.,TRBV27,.,TGTGCCAGCGCCCCGGGATTGAGCTCCTACAATGAGCAGTTCTTC,CASAPGLSSYNEQFF
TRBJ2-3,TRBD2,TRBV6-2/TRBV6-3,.,TGTGCCAGCAGTCCCGGGACTAGCGGGACCCCTAGCACAGATACGCAGTATTTT,CASSPGTSGTPSTDTQYF
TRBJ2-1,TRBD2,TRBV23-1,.,TGCGCCAGCTTCGTCCTTGGGGGACTAGCGGTCGACAATGAGCAGTTCTTC,CASFVLGGLAVDNEQFF
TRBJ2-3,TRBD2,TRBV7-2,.,TGTGCCAGCAGCTCCCGACTAGCGGGTTACACAGATACGCAGTATTTT,CASSSRLAGYTDTQYF
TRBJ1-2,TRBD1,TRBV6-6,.,TGTGCCACAAGGACAGGGGATCGCCCTCGCGGCTACACCTTC,CATRTGDRPRGYTF
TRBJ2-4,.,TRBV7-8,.,TGTGCCAGCGTGGTGTCGGCAGGAAGCCCCCAAAAGTACTTC,CASVVSAGSPQKYF
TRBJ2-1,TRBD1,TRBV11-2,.,TGTGCCATCTCCGGGACAGGGGTGTATGAGCAGTTCTTC,CAISGTGVYEQFF
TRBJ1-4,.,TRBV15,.,TGTGCCACCAGCAGAGACAGGGCAACTAATGAAAAACTGTTTTTT,CATSRDRATNEKLFF
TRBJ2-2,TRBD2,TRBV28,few,TGTGCCAGCCTCCCGGGACTAGCGGGAGGAGTCGGGGAGCTGTTTTTT,CASLPGLAGGVGELFF
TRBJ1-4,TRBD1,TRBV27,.,TGTGCCAGCAGGCGAACAGGGGACTCAACAACTAATGAAAAACTGTTTTTT,CASRRTGDSTTNEKLFF
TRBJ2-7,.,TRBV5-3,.,TGTGCCAGAAGCCCACAGACCCCCTACGAGCAGTACTTC,CARSPQTPYEQYF
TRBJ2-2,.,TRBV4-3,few,TGCGCCAGCAGCCACCACATCACGCTTCAAGGGGAGCTGTTTTTT,CASSHHITLQGELFF
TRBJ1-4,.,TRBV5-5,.,TGTGCCAGCAGCCGCTCGGGCGGGGCGAATGAAAAACTGTTTTTT,CASSRSGGANEKLFF
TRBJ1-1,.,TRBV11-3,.,TGTGCCAGCAGCTTAGGACAGGATTGGAACACTGAAGCTTTCTTT,CASSLGQDWNTEAFF
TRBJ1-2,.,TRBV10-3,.,TGTGCCATCAGTGAGTCGAAGGCGGGCAACTATGGCTACACCTTC,CAISESKAGNYGYTF
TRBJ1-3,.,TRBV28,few,TGTGCCAGCAGTTTACCCCAGGGCTCTGGAAACACCATATATTTT,CASSLPQGSGNTIYF
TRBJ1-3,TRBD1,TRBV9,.,TGTGCCAGCAGCGGGAGGGACAGCTTCTCTGGAAACACCATATATTTT,CASSGRDSFSGNTIYF
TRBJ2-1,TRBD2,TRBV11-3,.,TGTGCCAGCAGCTTGAGGAGGGAGGGGTTCAATGAGCAGTTCTTC,CASSLRREGFNEQFF
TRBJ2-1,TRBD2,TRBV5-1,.,TGCGCCAGCAGCCCTAGCGGGGAGGGTTACAATGAGCAGTTCTTC,CASSPSGEGYNEQFF
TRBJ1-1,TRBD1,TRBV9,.,TGTGCCAGCAGCTTCTTGACAGGGGGCACTGAAGCTTTCTTT,CASSFLTGGTEAFF
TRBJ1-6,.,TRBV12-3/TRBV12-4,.,TGTGCCAGCAGTTTGAGGAATTCACCCCTCCACTTT,CASSLRNSPLHF
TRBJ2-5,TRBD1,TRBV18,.,TGTGCCAGCTCAGCCCTGACAGGGGGCCGTGAGACCCAGTACTTC,CASSALTGGRETQYF
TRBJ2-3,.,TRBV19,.,TGTGCCAGTAGTATCGCGAATACGCAGTATTTT,CASSIANTQYF
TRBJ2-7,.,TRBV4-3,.,TGCGCCAGCAGCCAAGGGCGACCCGACAGGCTCTACGAGCAGTACTTC,CASSQGRPDRLYEQYF
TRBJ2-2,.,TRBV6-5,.,TGTGCCAGCAGCCCCTCCCGAGACACCGGGGAGCTGTTTTTT,CASSPSRDTGELFF
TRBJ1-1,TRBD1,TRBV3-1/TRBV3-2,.,TGTGCCAGCAGCCACCTCGGACAGGGGGCTTCTGAAGCTTTCTTT,CASSHLGQGASEAFF
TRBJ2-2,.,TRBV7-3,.,TGTGCCAGCAGCTTATTAGAGGCGGCGGGAACCGGGGAGCTGTTTTTT,CASSLLEAAGTGELFF
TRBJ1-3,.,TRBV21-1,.,TGTGCCAGCAGCAAAGGGACAAGCTCTGGAAACACCATATATTTT,CASSKGTSSGNTIYF
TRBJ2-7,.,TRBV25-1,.,TGTGCCAGCAGTGACAGGGGGAGGTTAGCCTACGAGCAGTACTTC,CASSDRGRLAYEQYF